A few counts support the clone carrying this TCR beta chain. What it binds is not known. The CDR3 has 20 residues. With V trimmed by 5 bases and J by 1 base, 19 bases remained unmatched. Germline V gene lookup returns CDR1 SGHVS and CDR2 FNYEAQ. Healthy Caucasians, and only they, were the donors. From the 5' RACE reads, TCRdb called clonotypes with MiXCR, one entry per CDR3 protein. The sample includes fewer than 650,000 distinct CDR3 sequences, 7.1% seen only once; the top ten take around 1.6%. This sample was taken from a study of identical twins. Findings and limits, study-wide: Conclusions relied on cross-sectional statistical analysis, not following the same donors.

In addition, the sample was reused for a study of yellow fever vaccine responses in identical twins. That paper notes: Twins reportedly showed a vaccine T cell response that seemed partly convergent and partly personalized.

This rearrangement joins TRBV7-6 to TRBJ2-4; 8 nucleotides align to TRBD1. Material: PBMCs. The clonotype comes from a woman younger than 30 in good health. The CDR3 nucleotides read TGTGCCAGCAGCCTAAAGGACAGGGAGTGGGATTTGTCGGCCAAAAACATTCAGTACTTC. Translation gives CASSLKDREWDLSAKNIQYF.